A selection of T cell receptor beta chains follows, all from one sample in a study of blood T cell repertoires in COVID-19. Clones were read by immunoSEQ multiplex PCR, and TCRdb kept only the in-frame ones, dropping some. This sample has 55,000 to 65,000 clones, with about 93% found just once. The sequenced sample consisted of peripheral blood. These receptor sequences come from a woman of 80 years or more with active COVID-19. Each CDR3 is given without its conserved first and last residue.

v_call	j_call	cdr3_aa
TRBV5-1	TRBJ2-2	ASSLGAGGELF
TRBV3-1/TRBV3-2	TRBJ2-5	ASSLSGGAGETQY
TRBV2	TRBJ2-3	ASSDQGGIDGTDTQY
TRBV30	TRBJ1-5	AWSATGGGQPQH
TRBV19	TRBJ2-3	ASSRRQGVTNTQY
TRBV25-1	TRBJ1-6	ASTAPTGYNSPLH
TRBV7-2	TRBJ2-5	ASSNGQAETQY
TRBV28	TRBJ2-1	ASSGLAGPYNEQF
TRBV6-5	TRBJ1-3	ASSRTGSSGNTIY
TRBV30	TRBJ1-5	AWSVRENQPQH
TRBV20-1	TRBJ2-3	SAGDSYTQY
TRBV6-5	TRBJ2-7	ASSSAGSYEQY
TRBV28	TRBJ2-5	ASSLISGRQETQY
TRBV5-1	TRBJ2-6	ASSAGGASGANVLT
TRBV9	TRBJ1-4	ASSGGAYNEKLF
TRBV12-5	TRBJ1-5	ASGRTGGVQSPQH